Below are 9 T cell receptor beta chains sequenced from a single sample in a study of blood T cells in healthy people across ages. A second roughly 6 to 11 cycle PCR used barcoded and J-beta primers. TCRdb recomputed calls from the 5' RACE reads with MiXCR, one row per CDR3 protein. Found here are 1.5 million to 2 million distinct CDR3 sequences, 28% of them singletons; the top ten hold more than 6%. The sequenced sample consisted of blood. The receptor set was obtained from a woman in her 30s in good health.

CDR3 sequence: CASIPRWGTQYF. DNA of the CDR3: TGTGCCAGCATCCCGAGGTGGGGTACGCAGTATTTT. This chain joins TRBV21-1 and TRBJ2-3; no check of the table's D call, TRBD1, against the DNA was made. TRBV21-1 represents a pseudogene. This CDR3 is 12 amino acids long.

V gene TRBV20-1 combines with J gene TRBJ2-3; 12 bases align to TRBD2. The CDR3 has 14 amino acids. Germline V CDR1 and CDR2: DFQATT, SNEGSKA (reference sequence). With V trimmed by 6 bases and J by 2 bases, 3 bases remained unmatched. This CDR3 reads CSALAGGITDTQYF. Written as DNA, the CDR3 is TGCAGTGCCCTAGCGGGGGGGATCACAGATACGCAGTATTTT.

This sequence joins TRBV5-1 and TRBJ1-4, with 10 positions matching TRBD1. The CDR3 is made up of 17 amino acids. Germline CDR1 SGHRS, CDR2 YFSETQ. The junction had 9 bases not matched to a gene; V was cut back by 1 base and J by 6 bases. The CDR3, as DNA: TGCGCCAGCAGCTTGAGGCCCCGCGGGACAGGGGATGAAAAACTGTTTTTT. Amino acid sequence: CASSLRPRGTGDEKLFF.

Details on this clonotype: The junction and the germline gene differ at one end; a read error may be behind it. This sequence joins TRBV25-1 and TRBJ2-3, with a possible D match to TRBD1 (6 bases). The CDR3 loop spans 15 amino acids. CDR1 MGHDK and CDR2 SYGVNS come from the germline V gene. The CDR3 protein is CASSRIEVGGDTRYF. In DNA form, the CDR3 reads TGTGCCAGCAGCCGAATAGAAGTAGGGGGAGATACGCGGTATTTT.

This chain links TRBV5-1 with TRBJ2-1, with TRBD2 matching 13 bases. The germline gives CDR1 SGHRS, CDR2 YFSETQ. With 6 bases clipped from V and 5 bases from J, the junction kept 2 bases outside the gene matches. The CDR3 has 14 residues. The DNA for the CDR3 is TGCGCCAGCACTGGACTAGCGGGAGACAATGAGCAGTTCTTC. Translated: CASTGLAGDNEQFF.

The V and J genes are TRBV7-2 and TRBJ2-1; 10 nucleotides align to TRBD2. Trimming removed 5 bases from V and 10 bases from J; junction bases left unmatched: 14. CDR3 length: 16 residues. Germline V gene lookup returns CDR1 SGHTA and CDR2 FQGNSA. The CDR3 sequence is CASSVSGSGGALEQFF. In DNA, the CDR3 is TGTGCCAGCAGCGTCAGTGGGAGCGGGGGGGCTTTGGAGCAGTTCTTC.

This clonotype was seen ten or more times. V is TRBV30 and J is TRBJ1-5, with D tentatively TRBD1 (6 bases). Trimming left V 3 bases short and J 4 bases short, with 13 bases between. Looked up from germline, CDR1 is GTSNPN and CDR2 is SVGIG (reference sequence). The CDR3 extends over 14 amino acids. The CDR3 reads CAWRKTGRNQPQHF. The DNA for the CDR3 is TGTGCCTGGAGAAAGACAGGCAGAAATCAGCCCCAGCATTTT. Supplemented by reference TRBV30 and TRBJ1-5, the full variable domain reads SQTIHQWPATLVQPVGSPLSLECTVEGTSNPNLYWYRQAAGRGLQLLFYSVGIGQISSEVPQNLSASRPQDRQFILSSKKLLLSDSGFYLCAWRKTGRNQPQHFGDGTRLSIL.

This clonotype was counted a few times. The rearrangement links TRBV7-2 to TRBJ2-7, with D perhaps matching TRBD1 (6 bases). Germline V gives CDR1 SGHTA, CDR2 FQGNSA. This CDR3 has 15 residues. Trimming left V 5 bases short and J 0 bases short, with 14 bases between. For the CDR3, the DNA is TGTGCCAGCAGCCCCGGGACATACATCTCCTACGAGCAGTACTTC. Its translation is CASSPGTYISYEQYF.

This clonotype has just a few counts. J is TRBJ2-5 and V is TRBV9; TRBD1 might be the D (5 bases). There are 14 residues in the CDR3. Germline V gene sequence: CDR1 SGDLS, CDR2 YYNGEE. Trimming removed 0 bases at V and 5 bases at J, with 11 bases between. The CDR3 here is CASSVAVGLETQYF. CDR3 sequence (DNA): TGTGCCAGCAGCGTAGCGGTGGGGCTGGAGACCCAGTACTTC.